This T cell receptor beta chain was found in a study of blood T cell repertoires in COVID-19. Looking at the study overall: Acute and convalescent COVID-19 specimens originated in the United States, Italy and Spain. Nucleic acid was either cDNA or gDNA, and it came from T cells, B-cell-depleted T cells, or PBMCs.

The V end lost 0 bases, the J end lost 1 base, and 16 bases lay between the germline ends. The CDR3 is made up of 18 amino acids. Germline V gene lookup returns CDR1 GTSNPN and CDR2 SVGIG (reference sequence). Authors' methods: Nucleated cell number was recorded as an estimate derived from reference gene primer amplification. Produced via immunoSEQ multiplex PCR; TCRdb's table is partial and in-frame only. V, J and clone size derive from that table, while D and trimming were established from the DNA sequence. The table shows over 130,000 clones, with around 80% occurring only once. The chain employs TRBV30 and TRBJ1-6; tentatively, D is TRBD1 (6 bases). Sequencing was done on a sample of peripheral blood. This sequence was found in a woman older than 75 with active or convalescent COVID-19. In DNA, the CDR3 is TGTGCCTGGAGTGTACTTAGTCAGGGGTTGTCCTATAATTCACCCCTCCACTTT. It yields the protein CAWSVLSQGLSYNSPLHF.